These 19 T cell receptor beta chains share one sample of origin, sequenced in a study of vaccination and CD4 T cells after COVID-19. Antigen specificity for these receptors is unknown. Sequence data for DNA of cultured CD4+ T cells were generated by the Oncomine TCR Beta short-read assay. TCRdb itself ran the PCR reads through MiXCR, one entry per CDR3 protein. The sample shows some 10,000 distinct CDR3 sequences, 60% to 70% of them seen only once. Indicated treatment: roughly 10-day PBMC culture with coronavirus spike peptide pools or control peptides (ViraFEST assay). Sequenced: CD4+ T cells from blood, cultured in vitro. Receptor source: a human donor who had recovered from COVID-19.

The chain joins TRBV6-2 or TRBV6-3 to TRBJ2-3, with D possibly called TRBD1 or TRBD2 (5 bases each). The ends were cut back, 0 bases at V and 8 bases at J, with 12 bases in the middle. The CDR3 runs to 14 residues. Germline values: CDR1 MNHEY, CDR2 SVGEGT. The CDR3 region has the DNA TGTGCCAGCAGTTACTCGATTCCTGGGGGTACGCAGTATTTT. Translation gives CASSYSIPGGTQYF.

The V gene is TRBV11-3, the J gene TRBJ1-1; D remains ambiguous. The CDR3 sequence is 15 residues long. Germline V CDR1 and CDR2: SGHNT, YENEEA. The V and J ends lost 0 bases and 1 base respectively, with 9 bases between them. The CDR3 nucleotides read TGTGCCAGCAGCTTAGATCCGCGTGGGAACACTGAAGCTTTCTTT. This encodes CASSLDPRGNTEAFF.

This clonotype turned up a few times. The J gene is TRBJ2-5, the V gene TRBV6-1; 7 bases line up with TRBD1. The junction had 12 bases not matched to a gene; V was cut back by 5 bases and J by 9 bases. Germline CDR1 is MNHNS and CDR2 is SASEGT. The CDR3 loop spans 14 amino acids. CDR3: CASSPTAPDRSQYF. CDR3 bases: TGTGCCAGCAGTCCAACAGCCCCGGACAGGTCCCAGTACTTC.

This clonotype was seen a handful of times. The genes are TRBV7-2 and TRBJ2-5; D is ambiguous. The V and J ends lost 3 bases and 8 bases respectively, with 16 bases between them. CDR1 SGHTA and CDR2 FQGNSA come from the germline V gene. CDR3 length equals 14 residues. CDR3 DNA: TGTGCCAGCAGCTTTAATGAAGGGTATGGCACCCAGTACTTC. Residues: CASSFNEGYGTQYF.

The rearrangement links TRBV7-8 to TRBJ2-6, with D unclear. With 1 base removed from V and 2 bases from J, the gap between germline ends came to 6 bases. The germline V gene has CDR1 SGHVS and CDR2 FQNEAQ. The CDR3 has 15 residues. CDR3 coding DNA: TGTGCCAGCAGCTTAGGGGCAGCTGGGGCCAACGTCCTGACTTTC. The encoded protein is CASSLGAAGANVLTF.

This sequence joins TRBV5-4 and TRBJ2-5; no clear D gene. Germline V gene data show CDR1 as SGHNT and CDR2 as YYREEE (reference sequence). This CDR3 has 13 residues. V was clipped by 6 bases and J by 5 bases, with 14 bases between them. CDR3 coding DNA: TGTGCCAGCACGCCAGTAGGGCGGGAGACCCAGTACTTC. It codes for CASTPVGRETQYF. The variable domain in full, completed from reference TRBV5-4 and TRBJ2-5, reads ETGVTQSPTHLIKTRGQQVTLRCSSQSGHNTVSWYQQALGQGPQFIFQYYREEENGRGNFPPRFSGLQFPNYSSELNVNALELDDSALYLCASTPVGRETQYFGPGTRLLVL.

The chain employs TRBV10-3 and TRBJ1-1; maybe TRBD1 (6 bases). The germline V gene has CDR1 ENHRY and CDR2 SYGVKD. Trimming took off 6 bases at V and 6 bases at J, with 14 bases between the two ends. CDR3 length equals 13 residues. CDR3 amino acids: CAIRLQGGAEAFF. The CDR3 nucleotides are TGTGCCATCAGGTTACAGGGAGGCGCTGAAGCTTTCTTT.

The rearrangement uses TRBV2 and TRBJ1-1; no definite D call. Trimming stripped 8 bases from V and 2 bases from J, with 12 bases between. This CDR3 contains 13 residues. The germline CDR1 and CDR2 sequences are SNHLY and FYNNEI. The CDR3 here is CASGSTANTEAFF. The CDR3 nucleotides are TGTGCCAGCGGGTCGACGGCCAACACTGAAGCTTTCTTT.

The chain has TRBV20-1 and TRBJ1-2, with 8 nucleotides matching TRBD1. The CDR3 loop spans 15 amino acids. The V segment lost 2 bases and the J segment 5 bases; nucleotides outside the gene matches: 10. Germline V gene data show CDR1 as DFQATT and CDR2 as SNEGSKA (reference sequence). The CDR3 sequence: CSARSGQGQEYGYTF. CDR3 DNA: TGCAGTGCTAGATCAGGACAGGGCCAGGAATATGGCTACACCTTC.

This clonotype qualifies as large. V is TRBV21-1 and J is TRBJ2-7; the D segment call TRBD2 is taken from the table without a DNA check. TRBV21-1 is designated a pseudogene. The CDR3 contains 12 residues. As DNA, the CDR3 is TGTGCCAGAGCGGAAAGCTCCTACGAGCAGTACTTC. The encoded protein is CARAESSYEQYF.

The chain couples TRBV20-1 to TRBJ2-1; 14 bases fit TRBD2. This CDR3 has 15 amino acids. Unmatched junction bases numbered 9, after V lost 5 bases and J lost 9 bases. CDR1 is DFQATT and CDR2 is SNEGSKA in the germline V gene (reference sequence). Here the CDR3 DNA reads TGCAGTGCTGTTCGGACTAGCGGGAGGTCCGGTGAGCAGTTCTTC. Its translation: CSAVRTSGRSGEQFF.

This clonotype was found a few times. This chain connects TRBV6-1 to TRBJ1-2; maybe TRBD1 (5 bases). This CDR3 is 13 amino acids long. V lost 3 bases and J lost 6, with 11 bases in between. In germline, CDR1 is MNHNS, CDR2 SASEGT. CDR3 residues: CASSESGVNGYTF. The DNA of the CDR3 is TGTGCCAGCAGTGAGTCGGGGGTAAATGGCTACACCTTC.

The count of this clonotype is one. The V call is TRBV12-3 or TRBV12-4, the J call TRBJ2-5; no clear D gene. The CDR3 has 16 residues. V lost 3 bases and J lost 5, with 19 bases in between. The CDR3 coding sequence is TGTGCCAGCAGTTTGGGCTCTGCAACGTTCGGGGAGACCCAGTACTTC. Its protein is CASSLGSATFGETQYF.

This clonotype has more than one count but fewer than ten. The gene calls are TRBV6-2 or TRBV6-3 and TRBJ2-7; tentative D call: TRBD1 (5 bases). Germline V gene sequence: CDR1 MNHEY, CDR2 SVGEGT. With 5 bases removed from V and 6 bases from J, the gap between germline ends came to 14 bases. The CDR3 consists of 13 residues. This CDR3 reads CASSTITGSEQYF. The CDR3 DNA reads as TGTGCCAGCAGTACCATCACAGGATCCGAGCAGTACTTC.

The chain couples TRBV2 to TRBJ1-5, with D perhaps TRBD1 (5 bases). The CDR3 spans 14 residues. V gave up 6 bases and J gave up 4 bases, with 13 bases separating them. CDR1 is SNHLY and CDR2 is FYNNEI in the germline V gene. Here the CDR3 reads CASSRDSVNQPQHF. The CDR3 bases are TGTGCCAGCAGCCGGGACTCAGTGAATCAGCCCCAGCATTTT.

The chain carries TRBV30 and TRBJ1-2; 8 bases are a match to TRBD1. CDR1 is GTSNPN, CDR2 SVGIG, per germline (reference sequence). V was clipped by 3 bases and J by 4 bases; unmatched bases: 4. The CDR3 has 13 amino acids. This CDR3 reads CAWRGDRPYGYTF. CDR3 DNA: TGTGCCTGGAGGGGGGACAGGCCCTATGGCTACACCTTC. Together with reference TRBV30 and TRBJ1-2, the CDR3 gives the full variable domain: SQTIHQWPATLVQPVGSPLSLECTVEGTSNPNLYWYRQAAGRGLQLLFYSVGIGQISSEVPQNLSASRPQDRQFILSSKKLLLSDSGFYLCAWRGDRPYGYTFGSGTRLTVV.

This clonotype was seen a handful of times. The chain couples TRBV28 to TRBJ1-2; 10 bases are a match to TRBD1. CDR1 MDHEN and CDR2 SYDVKM come from the germline V gene. The CDR3 contains 15 residues. The V and J ends lost 2 bases and 8 bases, in that order; junction bases with no gene match: 8. CDR3 nucleotide sequence: TGTGCCAGCAGTTTAGAACCGGGACAGGGGCACGGCTACACCTTC. It encodes CASSLEPGQGHGYTF.

This clonotype was detected only once. V usage is TRBV20-1 and J usage is TRBJ1-4; D is perhaps TRBD1 (6 bases). Per the germline V gene, CDR1 is DFQATT and CDR2 is SNEGSKA (reference sequence). The V and J ends lost 5 bases and 4 bases respectively, with 14 bases between them. CDR3 length: 14 residues. The DNA of the CDR3 is TGCAGTGCTTTCCGGGACATGCTTAATGAAAAACTGTTTTTT. Amino acid sequence: CSAFRDMLNEKLFF.

This clonotype was recorded a few times. This rearrangement joins TRBV7-8 to TRBJ1-2; a weak D match, TRBD1 (5 bases). The CDR3 totals 13 residues. CDR1 is SGHVS, CDR2 FQNEAQ, per germline. V lost 1 base, J lost 3 bases, and 6 bases lay in between. DNA for the CDR3: TGTGCCAGCAGCTTAGGGGACCACTATGGCTACACCTTC. Encoded protein: CASSLGDHYGYTF.